The T cell receptor (beta chain) described here comes from a study of shared T cell receptors in the human thymus. Data came from immunoSEQ multiplex PCR; TCRdb stores just in-frame clones and leaves some out. The sample has more than 550,000 clones; approximately 89% are singletons. Trimming left V 1 base short and J 1 base short, with 4 bases between. Germline CDR1 is SGHDN and CDR2 is FVKESK. The CDR3 has 13 residues. A further study also used this sample, focusing on human thymus T cells. From that second work: Corrective cardiac surgery supplied the resected thymus tissue.

The chain recombines TRBV14 with TRBJ1-1; D is undetermined. The sequence came from a boy in the first two years of life with a congenital heart defect. The sequenced sample was thymocytes. The CDR3 here is CASSQAGNTEAFF. The CDR3 DNA reads TGTGCCAGCAGCCAAGCAGGGAACACTGAAGCTTTCTTT.